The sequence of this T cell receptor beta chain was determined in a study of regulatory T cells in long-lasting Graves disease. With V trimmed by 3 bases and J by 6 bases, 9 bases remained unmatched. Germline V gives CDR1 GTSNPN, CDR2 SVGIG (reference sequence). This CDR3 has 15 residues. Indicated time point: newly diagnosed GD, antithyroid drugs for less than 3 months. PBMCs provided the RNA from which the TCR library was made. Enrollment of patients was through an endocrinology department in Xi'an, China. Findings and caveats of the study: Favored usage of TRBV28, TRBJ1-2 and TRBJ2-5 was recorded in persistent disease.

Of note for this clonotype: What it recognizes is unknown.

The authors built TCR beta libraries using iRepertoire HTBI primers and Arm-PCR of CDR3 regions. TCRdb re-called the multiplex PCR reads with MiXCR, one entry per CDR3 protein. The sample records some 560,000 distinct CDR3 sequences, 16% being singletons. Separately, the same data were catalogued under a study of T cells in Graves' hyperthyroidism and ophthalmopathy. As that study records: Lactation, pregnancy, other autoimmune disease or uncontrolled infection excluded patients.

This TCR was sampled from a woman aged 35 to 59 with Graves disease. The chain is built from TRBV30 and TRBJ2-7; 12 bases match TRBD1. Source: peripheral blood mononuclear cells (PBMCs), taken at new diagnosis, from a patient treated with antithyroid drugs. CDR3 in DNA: TGTGCCTGGAGCCCCATCCGGGACAGGGGGCTCGAGCAGTACTTC. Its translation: CAWSPIRDRGLEQYF. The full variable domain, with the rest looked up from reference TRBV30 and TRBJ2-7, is SQTIHQWPATLVQPVGSPLSLECTVEGTSNPNLYWYRQAAGRGLQLLFYSVGIGQISSEVPQNLSASRPQDRQFILSSKKLLLSDSGFYLCAWSPIRDRGLEQYFGPGTRLTVT.